This entry lists 16 T cell receptor beta chains sequenced from one sample in a study of blood T cell repertoires in COVID-19. This table comes from immunoSEQ multiplex PCR, and its TCRdb copy is limited to in-frame clones, with some not included. The sample includes approximately 200,000 clones, 65% to 85% seen only once; the top ten take 4.5% to 6.5%. The specimen sequenced was peripheral blood. The origin of the receptors is a woman aged 25-40 years with acute or convalescent COVID-19.

This clone was observed once. The chain joins TRBV11-3 to TRBJ2-3, with TRBD2 matching over 8 bases. Trimming took 0 bases from V and 3 from J; bases not matched to a gene: 5. The germline gives CDR1 SGHNT, CDR2 YENEEA. CDR3 length: 16 amino acids. The CDR3 DNA reads as TGTGCCAGCAGCTTAGAAGCGGGGGTAGGGACAGATACGCAGTATTTT. This gives the protein CASSLEAGVGTDTQYF.

The V call is TRBV5-1, the J call TRBJ2-4, with 8 bases matching TRBD2. Trimming removed 4 bases from V and 6 bases from J; junction bases left unmatched: 9. CDR3 length equals 15 residues. Germline CDR1 and CDR2: SGHRS and YFSETQ. In DNA, the CDR3 is TGCGCCAGCAGCCCGACGCTAGCGGGTGGAAACATTCAGTACTTC. This gives the protein CASSPTLAGGNIQYF. Full variable domain (missing parts from reference TRBV5-1 and TRBJ2-4): KAGVTQTPRYLIKTRGQQVTLSCSPISGHRSVSWYQQTPGQGLQFLFEYFSETQRNKGNFPGRFSGRQFSNSRSEMNVSTLELGDSALYLCASSPTLAGGNIQYFGAGTRLSVL.

The rearrangement joins TRBV11-1 to TRBJ2-1; 13 bases match TRBD2. CDR3 size: 16 residues. Trimming at V came to 5 bases and at J to 4 bases, leaving 5 bases not matched to a gene. The V gene's germline CDR1 is SGHAT and CDR2 FQDESV (reference sequence). CDR3: CASSTRTSGGYNEQFF. In DNA form, the CDR3 reads TGTGCCAGCAGCACCCGGACTAGCGGGGGATACAATGAGCAGTTCTTC. Together with reference TRBV11-1 and TRBJ2-1, the CDR3 gives the full variable domain: EAEVAQSPRYKITEKSQAVAFWCDPISGHATLYWYRQILGQGPELLVQFQDESVVDDSQLPKDRFSAERLKGVDSTLKIQPAELGDSAMYLCASSTRTSGGYNEQFFGPGTRLTVL.

This chain's CDR3 is CASSLGLAGVDEQFF. The CDR3 nucleotides are TGTGCCAGCAGCTTGGGTCTAGCGGGAGTTGATGAGCAGTTCTTC. This chain uses TRBV5-4 with TRBJ2-1; the match to TRBD2 covers 10 bases. The trim removed 0 bases at V and 8 bases at J, leaving 5 bases unmatched. The CDR3 has 15 residues. Per the germline V gene, CDR1 is SGHNT and CDR2 is YYREEE (reference sequence).

This chain links TRBV27 with TRBJ2-1, with 7 bases identical to TRBD1. V trimming: 5 bases; J trimming: 6 bases; junction bases outside the gene matches: 4. The CDR3 extends over 13 amino acids. Germline V gene sequence: CDR1 MNHEY, CDR2 SMNVEV (reference sequence). The chain's CDR3 is CASSPGTVNEQFF. The CDR3 DNA reads TGTGCCAGCAGTCCCGGGACAGTCAATGAGCAGTTCTTC.

Regarding this clone: Distinct nucleotide sequences in the sample also encode this CDR3. The chain uses TRBV29-1 and TRBJ2-5; 8 bases are a match to TRBD1. Per germline, CDR1 SQVTM and CDR2 ANQGSEA. V shed 5 bases and J 2 bases; nucleotides not matched to a gene: 1. The CDR3 covers 12 residues. The CDR3 loop reads CSVRTGQETQYF. The CDR3 nucleotides are TGCAGCGTTAGGACAGGGCAAGAGACCCAGTACTTC.

The V gene is TRBV7-2, the J gene TRBJ2-2; weak D call: TRBD2 (6 bases). V lost 3 bases, J lost 3 bases, and 8 bases lay in between. Germline lookup yields CDR1 SGHTA and CDR2 FQGNSA. The CDR3 is 14 residues long. The CDR3, as DNA: TGTGCCAGCAGCTTTGGGACTCACACCGGGGAGCTGTTTTTT. Translating it yields CASSFGTHTGELFF.

CDR3 DNA sequence: TGTGCCATTAAACAGGGCCCAGGTGATGGCTACACCTTC. It encodes CAIKQGPGDGYTF. This chain connects TRBV10-3 to TRBJ1-2, with D perhaps matching TRBD1 (6 bases). Germline CDR1 and CDR2: ENHRY and SYGVKD. The CDR3 runs to 13 residues. V was shortened by 9 bases and J by 6 bases, with 17 bases between the two germline ends.

The rearrangement links TRBV28 to TRBJ1-6; no reliable D call. V was pared by 5 bases and J by 0 bases, with 8 bases between. CDR1 is MDHEN, CDR2 SYDVKM, per germline. The CDR3 totals 15 residues. This CDR3 is CASSRTSSYNSPLHF. CDR3 sequence (DNA): TGTGCCAGCAGTCGAACGAGCTCCTATAATTCACCCCTCCACTTT.

The chain's CDR3 is CASSIRGNTGELFF. The CDR3 DNA sequence: TGTGCCAGTAGTATTAGGGGGAACACCGGGGAGCTGTTTTTT. The genes are TRBV19 and TRBJ2-2; the D gene is possibly TRBD1 (5 bases). The CDR3 is made up of 14 amino acids. In germline, CDR1 is LNHDA, CDR2 SQIVND (reference sequence). V dropped 3 bases and J dropped 1 base, with 6 bases sitting between them.

The J gene is TRBJ2-7, the V gene TRBV4-1, with 8 nucleotides matching TRBD2. This CDR3 contains 15 residues. The germline gives CDR1 MGHRA, CDR2 YSYEKL. The junction had 7 bases not matched to a gene; V was cut back by 0 bases and J by 6 bases. Here the CDR3 reads CASSQDPGLAVEQYF. CDR3 bases: TGCGCCAGCAGCCAAGATCCCGGACTAGCCGTCGAGCAGTACTTC.

The V gene is TRBV27, the J gene TRBJ2-7; D is unclear. The CDR3 totals 12 residues. Germline V gene data show CDR1 as MNHEY and CDR2 as SMNVEV (reference sequence). Trimming stripped 8 bases from V and 3 bases from J, with 11 bases between. Here the CDR3 reads CASGLAFYEQYF. The CDR3, as DNA: TGTGCCAGCGGATTAGCTTTCTACGAGCAGTACTTC.

The rearrangement joins TRBV15 to TRBJ2-7; D is perhaps TRBD2 (5 bases). Germline V gives CDR1 LNHNV, CDR2 YYDKDF (reference sequence). The V gene lost 5 bases and the J gene lost 5 bases, with 13 bases spanning the gap. The CDR3 loop spans 13 amino acids. The CDR3 protein is CATSPGFTDEQYF. The CDR3 DNA is TGTGCCACCAGCCCGGGATTCACGGACGAGCAGTACTTC.

The chain joins TRBV6-4 to TRBJ2-3; no clear D. V dropped 5 bases and J dropped 2 bases, with 8 bases sitting between them. CDR3 length equals 13 residues. Germline V lookup: CDR1 MRHNA, CDR2 SNTAGT. The CDR3 protein is CASSQISTDTQYF. The CDR3 DNA is TGTGCCAGCAGTCAGATCTCCACAGATACGCAGTATTTT.

The rearrangement links TRBV19 to TRBJ1-5, with TRBD1 as a possible D gene (5 bases). With 5 bases removed from V and 7 bases from J, the gap between germline ends came to 15 bases. The CDR3 extends over 14 amino acids. Germline-derived CDR1 and CDR2 are LNHDA and SQIVND (reference sequence). The CDR3 coding sequence is TGTGCCAGTAGTGTCGGGGGACTTCGGCAGCCCCAGCATTTT. It specifies CASSVGGLRQPQHF.

The chain employs TRBV28 and TRBJ1-2, with 7 bases identical to TRBD1. CDR1 and CDR2 from the germline V gene are MDHEN and SYDVKM. V trimming: 0 bases; J trimming: 7 bases; junction bases outside the gene matches: 5. The CDR3 has 14 residues. CDR3 loop: CASSLWRGRGGYTF. CDR3 DNA: TGTGCCAGCAGTTTATGGAGGGGGCGGGGTGGCTACACCTTC.